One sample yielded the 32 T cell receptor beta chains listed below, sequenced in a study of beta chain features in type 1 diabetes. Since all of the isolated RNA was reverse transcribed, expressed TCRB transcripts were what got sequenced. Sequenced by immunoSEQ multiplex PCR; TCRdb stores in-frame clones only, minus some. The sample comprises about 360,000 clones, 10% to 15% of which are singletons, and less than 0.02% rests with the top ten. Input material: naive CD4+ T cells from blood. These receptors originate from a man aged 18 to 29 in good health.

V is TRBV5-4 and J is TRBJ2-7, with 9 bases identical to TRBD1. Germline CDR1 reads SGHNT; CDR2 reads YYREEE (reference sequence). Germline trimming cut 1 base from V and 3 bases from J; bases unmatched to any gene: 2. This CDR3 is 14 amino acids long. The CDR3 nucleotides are TGTGCCAGCAGCTTGCGGGACAGGGACTACGAGCAGTACTTC. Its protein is CASSLRDRDYEQYF.

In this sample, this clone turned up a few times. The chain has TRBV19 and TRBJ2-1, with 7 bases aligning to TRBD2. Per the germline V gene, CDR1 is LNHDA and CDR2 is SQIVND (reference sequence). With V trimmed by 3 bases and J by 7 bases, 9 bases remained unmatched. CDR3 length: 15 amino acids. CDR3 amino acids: CASSMWRETKNEQFF. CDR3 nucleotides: TGTGCCAGTAGTATGTGGCGGGAGACGAAGAATGAGCAGTTCTTC.

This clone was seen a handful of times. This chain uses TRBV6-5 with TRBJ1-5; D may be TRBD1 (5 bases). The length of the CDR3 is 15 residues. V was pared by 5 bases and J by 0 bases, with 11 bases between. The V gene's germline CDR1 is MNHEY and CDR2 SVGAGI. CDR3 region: CASSVTGDSNQPQHF. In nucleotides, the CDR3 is TGTGCCAGCAGTGTGACGGGGGATAGCAATCAGCCCCAGCATTTT.

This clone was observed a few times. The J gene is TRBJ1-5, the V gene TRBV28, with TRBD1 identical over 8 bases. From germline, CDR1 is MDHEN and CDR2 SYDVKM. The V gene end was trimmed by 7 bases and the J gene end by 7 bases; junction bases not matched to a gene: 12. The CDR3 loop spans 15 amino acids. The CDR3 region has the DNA TGTGCCAGCATCGGAGAGGGGACAGGTAACCAGCCCCAGCATTTT. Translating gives CASIGEGTGNQPQHF.

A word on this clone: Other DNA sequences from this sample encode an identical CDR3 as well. The CDR3 DNA reads TGTGCCAGCAGCTTAGGGGGGGGGAACAATGAGCAGTTCTTC. It is translated as CASSLGGGNNEQFF. This chain connects TRBV7-2 to TRBJ2-1; 7 bases agree with TRBD2. The CDR3 contains 14 residues. CDR1 and CDR2 (germline): SGHTA, FQGNSA. Trimming took 1 base from V and 5 from J; bases not matched to a gene: 2.

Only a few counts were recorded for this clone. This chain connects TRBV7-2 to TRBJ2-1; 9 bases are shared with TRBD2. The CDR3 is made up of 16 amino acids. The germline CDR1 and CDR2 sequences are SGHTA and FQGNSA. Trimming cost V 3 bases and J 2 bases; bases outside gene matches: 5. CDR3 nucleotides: TGTGCCAGCAGCTTGCTAGCGGGACCCCCCTACAATGAGCAGTTCTTC. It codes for CASSLLAGPPYNEQFF.

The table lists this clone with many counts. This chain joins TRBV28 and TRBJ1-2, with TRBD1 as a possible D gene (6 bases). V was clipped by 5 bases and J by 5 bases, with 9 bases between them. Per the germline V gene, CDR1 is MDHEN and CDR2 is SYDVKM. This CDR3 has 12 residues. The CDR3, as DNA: TGTGCCAGCAGTACCGGACAGTATGGCTACACCTTC. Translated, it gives CASSTGQYGYTF.

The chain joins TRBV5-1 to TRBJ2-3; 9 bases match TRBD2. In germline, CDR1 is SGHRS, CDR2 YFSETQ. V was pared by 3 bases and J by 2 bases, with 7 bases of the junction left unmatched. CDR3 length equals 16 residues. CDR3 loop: CASSSLAGINTDTQYF. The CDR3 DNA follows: TGCGCCAGCAGCTCCCTAGCGGGAATCAACACAGATACGCAGTATTTT.

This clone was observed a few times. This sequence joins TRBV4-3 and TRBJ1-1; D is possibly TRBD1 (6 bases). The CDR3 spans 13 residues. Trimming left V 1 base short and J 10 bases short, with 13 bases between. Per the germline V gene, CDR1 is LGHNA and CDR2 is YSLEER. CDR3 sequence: CASSQGGGGGAFF. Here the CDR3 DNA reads TGCGCCAGCAGCCAAGGGGGGGGCGGCGGAGCTTTCTTT.

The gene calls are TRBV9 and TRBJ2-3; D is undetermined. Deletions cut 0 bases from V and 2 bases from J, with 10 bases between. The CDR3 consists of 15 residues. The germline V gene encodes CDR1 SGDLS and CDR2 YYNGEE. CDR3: CASSVVGDFTDTQYF. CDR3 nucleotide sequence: TGTGCCAGCAGCGTAGTAGGTGACTTCACAGATACGCAGTATTTT.

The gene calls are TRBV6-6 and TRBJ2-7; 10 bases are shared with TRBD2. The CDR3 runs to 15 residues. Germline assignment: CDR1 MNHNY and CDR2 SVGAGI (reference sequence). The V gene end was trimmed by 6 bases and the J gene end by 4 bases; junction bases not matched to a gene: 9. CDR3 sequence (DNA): TGTGCCAGCAGAAAAAATAGCGGGAGGTGGTACGAGCAGTACTTC. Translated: CASRKNSGRWYEQYF.

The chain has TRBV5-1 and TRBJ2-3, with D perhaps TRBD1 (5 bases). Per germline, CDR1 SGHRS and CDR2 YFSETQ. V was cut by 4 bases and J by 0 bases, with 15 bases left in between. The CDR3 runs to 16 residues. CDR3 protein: CASSLKDITSTDTQYF. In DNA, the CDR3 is TGCGCCAGCAGCCTAAAGGACATTACTAGCACAGATACGCAGTATTTT. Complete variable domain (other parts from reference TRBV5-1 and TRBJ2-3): KAGVTQTPRYLIKTRGQQVTLSCSPISGHRSVSWYQQTPGQGLQFLFEYFSETQRNKGNFPGRFSGRQFSNSRSEMNVSTLELGDSALYLCASSLKDITSTDTQYFGPGTRLTVL.

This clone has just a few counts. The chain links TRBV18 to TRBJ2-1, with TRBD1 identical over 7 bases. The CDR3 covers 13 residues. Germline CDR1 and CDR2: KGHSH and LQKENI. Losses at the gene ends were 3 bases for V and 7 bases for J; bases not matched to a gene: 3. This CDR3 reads CASSPDRSNEQFF. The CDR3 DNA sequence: TGTGCCAGCTCACCGGACAGGTCTAATGAGCAGTTCTTC.

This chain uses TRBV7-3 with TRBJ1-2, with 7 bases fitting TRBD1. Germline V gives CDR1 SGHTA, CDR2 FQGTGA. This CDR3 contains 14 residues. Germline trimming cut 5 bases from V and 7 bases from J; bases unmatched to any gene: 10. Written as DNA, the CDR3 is TGTGCCAGCAGCGGGGGGACAGAGATTAGTGGCTACACCTTC. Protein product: CASSGGTEISGYTF.

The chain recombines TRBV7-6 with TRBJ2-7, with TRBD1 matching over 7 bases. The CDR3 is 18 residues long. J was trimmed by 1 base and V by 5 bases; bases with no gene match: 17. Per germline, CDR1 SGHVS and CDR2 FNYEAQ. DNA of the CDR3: TGTGCCAGCAGCCCGACAAGGAGGTTGGCAGGGGGATCCTACGAGCAGTACTTC. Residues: CASSPTRRLAGGSYEQYF. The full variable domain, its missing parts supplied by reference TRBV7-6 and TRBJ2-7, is GAGVSQSPRYKVTKRGQDVALRCDPISGHVSLYWYRQALGQGPEFLTYFNYEAQQDKSGLPNDRFSAERPEGSISTLTIQRTEQRDSAMYRCASSPTRRLAGGSYEQYFGPGTRLTVT.

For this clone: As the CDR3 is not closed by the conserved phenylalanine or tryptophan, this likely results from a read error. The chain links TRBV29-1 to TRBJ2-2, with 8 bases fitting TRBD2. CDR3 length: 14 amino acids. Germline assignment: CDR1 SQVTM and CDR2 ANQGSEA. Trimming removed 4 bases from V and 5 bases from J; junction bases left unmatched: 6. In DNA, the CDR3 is TGCAGCGTTGTATATGGCGGGGGGACCGGGGAGCTGTTTTCT. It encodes CSVVYGGGTGELFS.

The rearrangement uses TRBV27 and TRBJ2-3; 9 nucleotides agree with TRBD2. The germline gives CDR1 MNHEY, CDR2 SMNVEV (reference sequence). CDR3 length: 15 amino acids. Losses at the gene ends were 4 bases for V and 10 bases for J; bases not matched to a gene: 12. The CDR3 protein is CASSSGTSTAGAQYF. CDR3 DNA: TGTGCCAGCAGTTCCGGGACTAGCACGGCTGGGGCGCAGTATTTT.

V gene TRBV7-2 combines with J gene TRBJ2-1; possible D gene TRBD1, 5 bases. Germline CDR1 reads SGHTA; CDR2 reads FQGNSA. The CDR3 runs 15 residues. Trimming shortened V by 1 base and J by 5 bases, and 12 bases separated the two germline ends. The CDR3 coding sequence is TGTGCCAGCAGCTTAGTAGGCAGGGCGGACAATGAGCAGTTCTTC. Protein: CASSLVGRADNEQFF.

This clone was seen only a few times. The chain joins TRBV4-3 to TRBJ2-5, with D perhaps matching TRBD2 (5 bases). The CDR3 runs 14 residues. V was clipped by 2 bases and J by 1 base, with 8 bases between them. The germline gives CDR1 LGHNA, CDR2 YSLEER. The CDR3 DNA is TGCGCCAGCAGCCAACCCGGAGGCCAAGAGACCCAGTACTTC. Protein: CASSQPGGQETQYF.

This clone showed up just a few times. The chain's CDR3 is CASSRLLGFRETQYF. CDR3 bases: TGTGCCAGCAGCCGCCTTCTCGGGTTCCGGGAGACCCAGTACTTC. The chain employs TRBV9 and TRBJ2-5; D remains unclear. CDR1 SGDLS and CDR2 YYNGEE come from the germline V gene. The ends were cut back, 4 bases at V and 5 bases at J, with 18 bases in the middle. CDR3 size: 15 residues.

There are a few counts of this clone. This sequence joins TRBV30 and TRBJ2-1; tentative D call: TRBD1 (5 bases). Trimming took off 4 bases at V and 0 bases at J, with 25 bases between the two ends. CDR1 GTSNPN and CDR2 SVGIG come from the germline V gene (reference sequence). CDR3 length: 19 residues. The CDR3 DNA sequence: TGTGCCTGGACCCGCCTAGTGGGGCGGTCAAGGAGCTCCTACAATGAGCAGTTCTTC. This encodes CAWTRLVGRSRSSYNEQFF.

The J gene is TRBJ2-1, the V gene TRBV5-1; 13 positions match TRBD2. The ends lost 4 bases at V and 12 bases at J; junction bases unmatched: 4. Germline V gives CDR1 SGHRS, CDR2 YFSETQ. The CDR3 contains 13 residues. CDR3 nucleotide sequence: TGCGCCAGCAGCACGGGGACTAGCGGGACGCAGTTCTTC. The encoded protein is CASSTGTSGTQFF.

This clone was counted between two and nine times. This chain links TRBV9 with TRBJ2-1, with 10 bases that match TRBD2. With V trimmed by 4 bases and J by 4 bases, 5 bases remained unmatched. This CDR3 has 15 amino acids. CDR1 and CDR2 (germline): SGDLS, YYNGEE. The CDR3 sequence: CASSSGTSDYNEQFF. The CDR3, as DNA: TGTGCCAGCAGCTCCGGGACTAGCGATTACAATGAGCAGTTCTTC.

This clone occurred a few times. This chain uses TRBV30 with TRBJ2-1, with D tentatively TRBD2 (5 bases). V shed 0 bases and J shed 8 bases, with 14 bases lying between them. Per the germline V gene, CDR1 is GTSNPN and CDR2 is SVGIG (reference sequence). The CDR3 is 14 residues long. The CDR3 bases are TGTGCCTGGAGTGTAGGGAGCCTGGGCCATGAGCAGTTCTTC. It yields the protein CAWSVGSLGHEQFF.

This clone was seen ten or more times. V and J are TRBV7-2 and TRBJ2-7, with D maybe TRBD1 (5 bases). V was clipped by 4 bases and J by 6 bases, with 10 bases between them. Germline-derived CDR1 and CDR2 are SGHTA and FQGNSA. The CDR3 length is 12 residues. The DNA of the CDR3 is TGTGCCAGCAGCTGGGGTGACAGCGAGCAGTACTTC. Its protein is CASSWGDSEQYF. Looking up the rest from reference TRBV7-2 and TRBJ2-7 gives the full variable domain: GAGVSQSPSNKVTEKGKDVELRCDPISGHTALYWYRQSLGQGLEFLIYFQGNSAPDKSGLPSDRFSAERTGGSVSTLTIQRTQQEDSAVYLCASSWGDSEQYFGPGTRLTVT.

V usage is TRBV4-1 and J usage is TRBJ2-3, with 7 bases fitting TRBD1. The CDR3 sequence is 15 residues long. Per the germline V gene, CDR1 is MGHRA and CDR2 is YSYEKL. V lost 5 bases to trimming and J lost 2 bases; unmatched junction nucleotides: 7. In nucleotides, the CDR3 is TGCGCCAGCAGCAGAAACAGGGGAGACACAGATACGCAGTATTTT. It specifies CASSRNRGDTDTQYF.

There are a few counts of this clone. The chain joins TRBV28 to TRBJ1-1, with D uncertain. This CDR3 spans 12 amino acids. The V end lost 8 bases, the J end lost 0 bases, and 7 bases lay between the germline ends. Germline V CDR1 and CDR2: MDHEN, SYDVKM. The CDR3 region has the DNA TGTGCCAGCCGCCAGTTGAACACTGAAGCTTTCTTT. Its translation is CASRQLNTEAFF.

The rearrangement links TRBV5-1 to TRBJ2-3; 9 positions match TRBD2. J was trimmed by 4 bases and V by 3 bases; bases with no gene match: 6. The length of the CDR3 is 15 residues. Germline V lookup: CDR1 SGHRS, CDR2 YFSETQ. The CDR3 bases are TGCGCCAGCAGCTCCGGACTAGCGCGTCCAGATACGCAGTATTTT. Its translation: CASSSGLARPDTQYF. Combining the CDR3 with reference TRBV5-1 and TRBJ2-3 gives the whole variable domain KAGVTQTPRYLIKTRGQQVTLSCSPISGHRSVSWYQQTPGQGLQFLFEYFSETQRNKGNFPGRFSGRQFSNSRSEMNVSTLELGDSALYLCASSSGLARPDTQYFGPGTRLTVL.

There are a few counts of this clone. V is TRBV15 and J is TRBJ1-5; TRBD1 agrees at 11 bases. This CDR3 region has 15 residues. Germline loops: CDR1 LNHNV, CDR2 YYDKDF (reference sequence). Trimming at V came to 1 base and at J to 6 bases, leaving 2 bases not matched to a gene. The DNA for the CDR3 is TGTGCCACCAGCAGAGGGACAGGGGGCGGTCAGCCCCAGCATTTT. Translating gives CATSRGTGGGQPQHF.

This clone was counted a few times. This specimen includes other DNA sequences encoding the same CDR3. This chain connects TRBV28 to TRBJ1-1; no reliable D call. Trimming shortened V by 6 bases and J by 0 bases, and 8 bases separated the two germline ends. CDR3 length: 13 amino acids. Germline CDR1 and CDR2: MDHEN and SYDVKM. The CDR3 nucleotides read TGTGCCAGCAGCCCCCCGGTGAACACTGAAGCTTTCTTT. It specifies CASSPPVNTEAFF.

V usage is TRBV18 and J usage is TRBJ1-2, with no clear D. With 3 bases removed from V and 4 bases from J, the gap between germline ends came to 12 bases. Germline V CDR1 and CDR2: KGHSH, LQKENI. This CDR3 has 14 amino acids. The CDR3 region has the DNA TGTGCCAGCTCACCGGAGGATGTACCCTATGGCTACACCTTC. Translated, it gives CASSPEDVPYGYTF.

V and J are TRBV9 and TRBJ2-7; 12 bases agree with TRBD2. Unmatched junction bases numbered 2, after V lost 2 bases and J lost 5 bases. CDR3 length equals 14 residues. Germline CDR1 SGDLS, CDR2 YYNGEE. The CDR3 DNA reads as TGTGCCAGCAGCGTCCGGACTAGCGGGGACGAGCAGTACTTC. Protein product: CASSVRTSGDEQYF.